This entry describes one TCR beta chain. V dropped 8 bases and J dropped 6; count of bases not matched to a gene: 14. This CDR3 is 16 amino acids long. The germline CDR1 and CDR2 sequences are SGHTA and FQGNSA. This record comes from a study of long-term antiretroviral therapy in people with HIV. The immunoSEQ assay was v3.0, run at survey level. It was roughly 40,000-50,000 T-cell genomes per sample that sequencing targeted. Profiling relied on immunoSEQ multiplex PCR, and the TCRdb table lists in-frame clones only, not all of them. The table records 25,000 to 35,000 clones, 90% to 95% of them present only once.

The source of this sequence is a man aged 50 to 60 with HIV. The chain recombines TRBV7-2 with TRBJ2-2; TRBD1 matches 8 bases. The sample was unsorted PBMCs, taken approximately 7.4 years after starting antiretroviral therapy. In DNA form, the CDR3 reads TGTGCCAGCCAACCCTCAGGGGGCCAGCCCCCCGGGGAGCTGTTTTTT. Translating it yields CASQPSGGQPPGELFF.